Below, 24 T cell receptor beta chains from the same sample are listed, as sequenced in a study of response to subunit inactivated influenza vaccine. TCRdb analysed the RT-PCR reads with MiXCR anew, one entry per CDR3 protein. The sample has about 500,000 distinct CDR3 sequences, 15% to 20% seen once; the top ten hold about 3%. The sequencing used CD4+ T cells sorted from PBMCs, collected less than 30 months after vaccination. These TCRs come from a man between 50 and 70 years old who received an inactivated influenza vaccine.

This rearrangement joins TRBV12-3 or TRBV12-4 to TRBJ1-5; the D is unclear. The CDR3 is 17 residues long. Between the trimmed V and J ends, which lost 0 bases and 3 bases, there was a span of 15 bases. The DNA of the CDR3 is TGTGCCAGCAGTTTAGCCTCCGGTCCCGGGGTCAATCAGCCCCAGCATTTT. Protein product: CASSLASGPGVNQPQHF.

This clonotype showed up just a few times. V is TRBV10-3 and J is TRBJ1-5; TRBD1 aligns across 7 bases. There are 13 residues in the CDR3. Germline loops: CDR1 ENHRY, CDR2 SYGVKD. V shed 10 bases, J shed 3 bases, and the junction held 6 bases outside the gene matches. The CDR3 region is CATVGQINQPQHF. The CDR3 DNA is TGTGCCACCGTGGGACAGATCAATCAGCCCCAGCATTTT.

The sample holds a few counts of this clonotype. J is TRBJ1-2 and V is TRBV20-1; D gene unclear. In germline, CDR1 is DFQATT, CDR2 SNEGSKA (reference sequence). The CDR3 has 12 residues. Trimming pared 3 bases from V and 0 bases from J, leaving 5 bases between. The CDR3 loop reads CSASLPNYGYTF. Written as DNA, the CDR3 is TGCAGTGCTAGTCTACCTAACTATGGCTACACCTTC.

This clonotype was detected only a few times. This CDR3 is CASSPGTGGFTDTQYF. In DNA, the CDR3 is TGTGCCAGCAGTCCCGGGACAGGGGGATTCACAGATACGCAGTATTTT. The chain links TRBV14 to TRBJ2-3, with 11 bases aligning to TRBD1. Germline CDR1 reads SGHDN; CDR2 reads FVKESK. The CDR3 extends over 16 amino acids. J gave up 2 bases and V 6 bases, and 7 bases lay outside the gene matches.

The genes are TRBV2 and TRBJ1-2; 8 nucleotides match TRBD1. The junction had 9 bases not matched to a gene; V was cut back by 6 bases and J by 0 bases. CDR3 length equals 16 residues. Germline values: CDR1 SNHLY, CDR2 FYNNEI. CDR3 nucleotides: TGTGCCAGCAGACAAAGAGACAGGGGCGCTAACTATGGCTACACCTTC. It codes for CASRQRDRGANYGYTF.

The chain has TRBV7-6 and TRBJ2-3; 7 positions match TRBD2. The CDR3 totals 15 residues. The V and J ends lost 1 base and 1 base, in that order; junction bases with no gene match: 2. Germline V gene data show CDR1 as SGHVS and CDR2 as FNYEAQ. The CDR3 is CASSLEGGRTDTQYF. The CDR3 region has the DNA TGTGCCAGCAGCTTAGAGGGAGGGCGCACAGATACGCAGTATTTT.

V is TRBV4-2 and J is TRBJ2-2; the D gene is possibly TRBD1 (5 bases). Germline V lookup: CDR1 LGHNA, CDR2 YNFKEQ. Trimming removed 1 base at V and 6 bases at J, with 15 bases between. The CDR3 is 16 amino acids. The CDR3 bases are TGTGCCAGCAGCCAAGCGGTCTACGCCAGGGCCGGGGAGCTGTTTTTT. Translated, it gives CASSQAVYARAGELFF.

The chain carries TRBV7-2 and TRBJ2-3; the D call may be TRBD1 or TRBD2 (6 bases each). Germline CDR1 is SGHTA and CDR2 is FQGNSA. The CDR3 contains 13 residues. Trimming pared 5 bases from V and 9 bases from J, leaving 15 bases between. The CDR3 protein is CASSDPGAGTQYF. CDR3 nucleotide sequence: TGTGCCAGCAGCGACCCGGGGGCGGGCACGCAGTATTTT. The full variable domain, with the rest looked up from reference TRBV7-2 and TRBJ2-3, is GAGVSQSPSNKVTEKGKDVELRCDPISGHTALYWYRQSLGQGLEFLIYFQGNSAPDKSGLPSDRFSAERTGGSVSTLTIQRTQQEDSAVYLCASSDPGAGTQYFGPGTRLTVL.

The sample holds a few counts of this clonotype. The chain joins TRBV18 to TRBJ2-3; D gene unclear. This CDR3 region has 11 residues. Germline V lookup: CDR1 KGHSH, CDR2 LQKENI. Trimming left V 8 bases short and J 3 bases short, with 6 bases between. CDR3 protein: CASTPTDTQYF. In nucleotides, the CDR3 is TGTGCCAGCACCCCTACAGATACGCAGTATTTT.

The chain joins TRBV7-2 to TRBJ2-7, with D maybe TRBD1 (5 bases). This CDR3 comprises 15 residues. Germline assignment: CDR1 SGHTA and CDR2 FQGNSA. The V gene lost 3 bases and the J gene lost 1 base, with 13 bases spanning the gap. DNA of the CDR3: TGTGCCAGCAGCTTTATTACAGGCGTATCCTACGAGCAGTACTTC. Encoded protein: CASSFITGVSYEQYF.

This clonotype was observed a few times. This rearrangement joins TRBV11-3 to TRBJ2-3, with TRBD2 as a possible D gene (5 bases). The CDR3 is 14 residues long. Looked up from germline, CDR1 is SGHNT and CDR2 is YENEEA. V was cut by 5 bases and J by 1 base, with 10 bases left in between. DNA for the CDR3: TGTGCCAGCAGCCCCTCGAGGGGCACAGATACGCAGTATTTT. Residues: CASSPSRGTDTQYF.

This clonotype has ten or more counts. V usage is TRBV6-5 and J usage is TRBJ1-4, with 9 bases matching TRBD1. Germline values: CDR1 MNHEY, CDR2 SVGAGI. The V segment lost 4 bases and the J segment 8 bases; nucleotides outside the gene matches: 11. This CDR3 contains 16 residues. CDR3 nucleotides: TGTGCCAGCAGTTTACCCCCAGGACAGGGGAGGGAAAAACTGTTTTTT. It encodes CASSLPPGQGREKLFF.

The chain carries TRBV19 and TRBJ2-1; D remains ambiguous. There are 16 residues in the CDR3. CDR1 and CDR2 from the germline V gene are LNHDA and SQIVND (reference sequence). Trimming stripped 1 base from V and 2 bases from J, with 12 bases between. CDR3 in DNA: TGTGCCAGTAGTATAGCCGGGCCTGGGGCCTACAATGAGCAGTTCTTC. It encodes CASSIAGPGAYNEQFF.

This clonotype was observed a handful of times. This chain uses TRBV24-1 with TRBJ2-3; TRBD2 is a possible D gene (5 bases). Trimming removed 4 bases at V and 5 bases at J, with 6 bases between. Per germline, CDR1 KGHDR and CDR2 SFDVKD. The CDR3 consists of 12 residues. The CDR3 DNA follows: TGTGCCACCAGTGACGGGATAGATACGCAGTATTTT. Protein sequence: CATSDGIDTQYF.

This clonotype was seen more than once but under ten times. For the CDR3, the DNA is TGTGCCACCAGTGACGCCTCAACACTAGCGGGCGGCTCCTACAATGAGCAGTTCTTC. It is translated as CATSDASTLAGGSYNEQFF. The chain recombines TRBV24-1 with TRBJ2-1, with 9 nucleotides matching TRBD2. The V segment lost 4 bases and the J segment 0 bases; nucleotides outside the gene matches: 12. The CDR3 loop spans 19 amino acids. CDR1 is KGHDR, CDR2 SFDVKD, per germline.

The gene calls are TRBV5-4 and TRBJ1-1; D is unclear. Germline values: CDR1 SGHNT, CDR2 YYREEE (reference sequence). The length of the CDR3 is 15 residues. Trimming left V 1 base short and J 0 bases short, with 10 bases between. The CDR3, as DNA: TGTGCCAGCAGCTTGTCTCTGGGTGTGAACACTGAAGCTTTCTTT. Translated: CASSLSLGVNTEAFF.

A few counts support this clonotype. The chain is built from TRBV20-1 and TRBJ1-6; D gene ambiguous. In germline, CDR1 is DFQATT, CDR2 SNEGSKA (reference sequence). V lost 3 bases, J lost 8 bases, and 5 bases lay in between. The CDR3 contains 11 residues. This CDR3 is CSASSDSPLHF. The CDR3 nucleotides are TGCAGTGCTAGCTCGGATTCACCCCTCCACTTT.

In its sample, this clonotype was seen many times. This rearrangement joins TRBV12-3 or TRBV12-4 to TRBJ2-7, with 7 bases matching TRBD1. The J segment lost 0 bases and the V segment lost 10 bases, leaving 12 bases of the junction unmatched. The CDR3 contains 15 residues. This CDR3 reads CATNRGPISSYEQYF. The CDR3 DNA sequence: TGTGCCACTAACAGGGGTCCTATAAGCTCCTACGAGCAGTACTTC.

This clonotype was observed at least ten times. The V call is TRBV19, the J call TRBJ1-2; D not certain. CDR1 and CDR2 from the germline V gene are LNHDA and SQIVND (reference sequence). The CDR3 runs to 11 residues. Deletions cut 4 bases from V and 2 bases from J, with 2 bases between. The CDR3 spells CASSTNYGYTF. The CDR3 DNA is TGTGCCAGTAGTACGAACTATGGCTACACCTTC.

The chain has TRBV9 and TRBJ2-3, with D possibly being TRBD2 (5 bases). V lost 3 bases and J 6 bases, leaving 20 bases between the germline ends. The CDR3 contains 16 residues. Looked up from germline, CDR1 is SGDLS and CDR2 is YYNGEE. CDR3 region: CASSARGSLDGDTQYF. CDR3 coding DNA: TGTGCCAGCAGCGCCCGGGGAAGTCTAGATGGGGATACGCAGTATTTT.

This clonotype was counted many times. This chain links TRBV5-1 with TRBJ2-7; D perhaps matches TRBD1 (6 bases). V shed 0 bases and J shed 7 bases, with 17 bases lying between them. The length of the CDR3 is 15 residues. Germline V CDR1 and CDR2: SGHRS, YFSETQ. The CDR3 sequence: CASSLEGVRSYEQYF. The DNA for the CDR3 is TGCGCCAGCAGCTTGGAGGGGGTCAGAAGTTATGAGCAGTACTTC.

This clonotype occurred a few times. The V gene is TRBV6-1, the J gene TRBJ1-5; 8 positions agree with TRBD1. CDR1 and CDR2 (germline): MNHNS, SASEGT. This CDR3 contains 16 residues. After removal of 5 bases from V and 5 bases from J, the junction contained 11 bases not matched to a gene. The CDR3 bases are TGTGCCAGCAGTCCTCGGATGGGACAGGTCGATCAGCCCCAGCATTTT. Its translation: CASSPRMGQVDQPQHF.

With respect to this clonotype: A read error may be the cause here, since a much bigger clone is one base away. The V call is TRBV2, the J call TRBJ1-2, with 7 bases that match TRBD1. The trim removed 5 bases at V and 7 bases at J, leaving 7 bases unmatched. The V gene's germline CDR1 is SNHLY and CDR2 FYNNEI. The CDR3 has 13 amino acids. The CDR3 DNA follows: TGTGCCAGCAGTCCAACAGGGGACGGTGGCTACACCTTC. Translation gives CASSPTGDGGYTF.

This clonotype was seen at least ten times. The chain recombines TRBV10-3 with TRBJ2-7; D not resolved. Germline-derived CDR1 and CDR2 are ENHRY and SYGVKD. The CDR3 spans 11 residues. Trimming removed 3 bases from V and 8 bases from J, with 8 bases in between. CDR3 in DNA: TGTGCCATCAGTGACGGCCCGCAGCAGTACTTC. This encodes CAISDGPQQYF.